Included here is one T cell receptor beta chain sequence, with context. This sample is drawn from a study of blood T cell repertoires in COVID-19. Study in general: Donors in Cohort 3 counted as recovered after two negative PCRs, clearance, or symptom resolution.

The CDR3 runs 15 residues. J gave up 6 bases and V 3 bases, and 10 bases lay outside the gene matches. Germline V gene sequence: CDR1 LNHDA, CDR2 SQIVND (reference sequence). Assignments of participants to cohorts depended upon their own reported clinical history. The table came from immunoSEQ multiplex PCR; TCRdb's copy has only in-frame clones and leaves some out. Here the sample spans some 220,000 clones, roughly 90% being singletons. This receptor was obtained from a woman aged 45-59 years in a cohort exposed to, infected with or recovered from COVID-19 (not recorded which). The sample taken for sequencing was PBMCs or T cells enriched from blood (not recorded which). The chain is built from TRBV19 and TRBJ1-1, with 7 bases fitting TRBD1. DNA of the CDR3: TGTGCCAGTAGTATGAACAGGGGCGTTCGGGCTGAAGCTTTCTTT. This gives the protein CASSMNRGVRAEAFF. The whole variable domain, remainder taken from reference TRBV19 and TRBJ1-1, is DGGITQSPKYLFRKEGQNVTLSCEQNLNHDAMYWYRQDPGQGLRLIYYSQIVNDFQKGDIAEGYSVSREKKESFPLTVTSAQKNPTAFYLCASSMNRGVRAEAFFGQGTRLTVV.